This TCR beta chain was retrieved from a study of OX40 agonist ivuxolimab in advanced cancers. The CDR3 has 14 amino acids. Between the trimmed V and J ends, which lost 6 bases and 8 bases, there was a span of 14 bases. In germline, CDR1 is MNHEY, CDR2 SVGAGI. TCRdb keeps only in-frame clones here, not all; method: immunoSEQ multiplex PCR. The sample has more than 70,000 clones; around 94% are singletons. The TCR comes from an adult with an advanced solid tumor such as melanoma, head and neck, liver or kidney cancer. V gene TRBV6-5 combines with J gene TRBJ1-6; D is perhaps TRBD1 (5 bases). Source: CD4+ or CD8+ T cells sorted from blood, taken in a trial of the OX40 agonist ivuxolimab. The CDR3 bases are TGTGCCAGCAGAGGGCCGACAGCTTATTCACCCCTCCACTTT. Protein sequence: CASRGPTAYSPLHF.